This TCR beta chain emerged from a study of cytomegalovirus exposure and HLA in healthy donors. The CDR3 totals 18 residues. Germline values: CDR1 SGHTA, CDR2 FQGNSA. V lost 0 bases to trimming and J lost 6 bases; unmatched junction nucleotides: 14. With 60 Vbeta and 13 Jbeta primers, the PCR was carried out. This table comes from immunoSEQ multiplex PCR, and its TCRdb copy is limited to in-frame clones, with some not included. The sample includes tens of thousands of clones, roughly 80% of them seen just once. This sequence originates from a woman aged 40 to 50 in good health and CMV-seropositive. The sequenced sample was PBMCs. The V call is TRBV7-2, the J call TRBJ2-1, with TRBD2 matching 7 bases. CDR3 amino acids: CASSLAPVSGRKGNEQFF. CDR3 bases: TGTGCCAGCAGCTTAGCCCCTGTTAGCGGGCGAAAGGGCAATGAGCAGTTCTTC.